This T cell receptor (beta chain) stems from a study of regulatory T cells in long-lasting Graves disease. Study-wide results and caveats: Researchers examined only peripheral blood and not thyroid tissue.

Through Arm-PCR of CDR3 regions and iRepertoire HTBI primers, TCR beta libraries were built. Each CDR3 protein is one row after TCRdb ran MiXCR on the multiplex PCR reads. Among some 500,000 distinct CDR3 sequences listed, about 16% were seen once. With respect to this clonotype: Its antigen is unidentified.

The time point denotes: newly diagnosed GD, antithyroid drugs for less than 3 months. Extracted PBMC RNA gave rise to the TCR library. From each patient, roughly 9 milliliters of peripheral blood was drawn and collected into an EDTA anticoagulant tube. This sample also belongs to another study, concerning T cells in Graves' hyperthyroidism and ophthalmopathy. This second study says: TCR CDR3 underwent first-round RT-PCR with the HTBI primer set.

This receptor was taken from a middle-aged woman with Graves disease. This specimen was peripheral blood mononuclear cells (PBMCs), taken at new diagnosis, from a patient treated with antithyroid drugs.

The CDR3, as DNA: TGCAGCGTGCCACCGGCGGGGATCGGGGCACAAGAGACCCAGTACTTC. Translated, it gives CSVPPAGIGAQETQYF. The chain is built from TRBV29-1 and TRBJ2-5; tentative D call: TRBD2 (6 bases). Trimming removed 6 bases from V and 2 bases from J, with 22 bases in between. The germline gives CDR1 SQVTM, CDR2 ANQGSEA. The CDR3 consists of 16 residues.